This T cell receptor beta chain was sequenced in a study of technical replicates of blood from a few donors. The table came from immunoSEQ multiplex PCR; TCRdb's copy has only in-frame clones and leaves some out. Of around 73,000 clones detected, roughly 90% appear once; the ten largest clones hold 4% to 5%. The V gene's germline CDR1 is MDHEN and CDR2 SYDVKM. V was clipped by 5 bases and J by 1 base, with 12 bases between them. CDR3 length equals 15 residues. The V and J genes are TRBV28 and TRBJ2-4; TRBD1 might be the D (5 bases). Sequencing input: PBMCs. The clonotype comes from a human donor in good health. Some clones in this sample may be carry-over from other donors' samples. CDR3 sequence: CASSSGQRAKNIQYF. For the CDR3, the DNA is TGTGCCAGCAGTAGTGGACAACGCGCCAAAAACATTCAGTACTTC.